This note documents a single TCR beta chain sequence. At one end, the junction sequence differs from germline, possibly due to a read error. The entry originates in a study of T cells after yellow fever vaccination. Germline V gene sequence: CDR1 MNHEY, CDR2 SVGAGI. This CDR3 spans 14 amino acids. TCRdb independently ran MiXCR on the 5' RACE reads; one entry per CDR3 protein. Among about 85,000 distinct CDR3 sequences listed, approximately 12% were seen once. Sequencing was performed on CD8+ T cells not binding an NS4B(214-222) dextramer, sorted from PBMCs, taken more than 20 days after the first yellow fever vaccination. The V gene is TRBV6-5, the J gene TRBJ1-2, with D maybe TRBD1 (5 bases). The TCR sequence derives from a young man who received the YFV17D yellow fever vaccine. The CDR3 DNA is TGTGCCACCAGTTACTCGGGGCAGGGCTATGGCTACACCTTC. Translated, it gives CATSYSGQGYGYTF.